This is a list of T cell receptor beta chains from one sample in a study of Ad26.COV2.S vaccination and SARS-CoV-2 variants. Some clones are missing from TCRdb's copy, which holds only in-frame ones; the method was immunoSEQ multiplex PCR. The profile shows about 680,000 clones, about 90% of them singletons. Here the sequenced sample was peripheral blood, taken in a trial of Ad26.COV2.S vaccine versus placebo. These receptor sequences come from a person between 18 and 65 years old who received the Ad26.COV2.S COVID-19 vaccine or a placebo. Both conserved end residues are part of each CDR3. D genes are given only for firm matches. Where a row states a size, it is once, few, many or the class of an expanded clone; other rows omit it.

d_gene	abundance	v_gene	j_gene	CDR3aa	CDR3nt
NA	NA	TRBV7-3	TRBJ1-6	CASSPDTVSPLHF	TGTGCCAGCAGCCCAGATACAGTCTCACCCCTCCACTTT
NA	NA	TRBV6-5	TRBJ1-5	CASNRSGSQNQPQHF	TGTGCCAGCAACAGATCAGGGTCTCAGAATCAGCCCCAGCATTTT
NA	NA	TRBV24-1	TRBJ2-2	CATSDRTVVTGELFF	TGTGCCACCAGTGATAGGACCGTCGTTACCGGGGAGCTGTTTTTT
TRBD1	NA	TRBV7-6	TRBJ1-3	CASSLVGTVNTGNTIYF	TGTGCCAGCAGCTTAGTAGGGACAGTCAACACTGGAAACACCATATATTTT
NA	once	TRBV3-1/TRBV3-2	TRBJ2-6	CASSPRFAGANVLTF	TGTGCCAGCAGCCCCCGTTTCGCTGGGGCCAACGTCCTGACTTTC
TRBD1	NA	TRBV5-6	TRBJ2-7	CASRRTGGNYEQYF	TGTGCCAGCAGACGGACAGGGGGAAACTACGAGCAGTACTTC
TRBD1	NA	TRBV18	TRBJ2-4	CASSPRQGVTIQYF	TGTGCCAGCTCACCACGTCAGGGGGTCACCATTCAGTACTTC
TRBD1	NA	TRBV6-6	TRBJ1-6	CASSRRGTDNSPLHF	TGTGCCAGCAGTCGTAGGGGGACAGATAATTCACCCCTCCACTTT
NA	NA	TRBV6-5	TRBJ1-2	CASSYSPNDRYGYTF	TGTGCCAGCAGTTACTCGCCCAACGACAGATATGGCTACACCTTC
NA	NA	TRBV18	TRBJ2-3	CASSLPPAADTQYF	TGTGCCAGCTCACTTCCCCCCGCGGCAGATACGCAGTATTTT
NA	NA	TRBV2	TRBJ2-5	CASSENPWGTLQETQYF	TGTGCCAGCAGTGAAAACCCCTGGGGGACCCTACAAGAGACCCAGTACTTC
NA	once	TRBV7-9	TRBJ1-6	CASSPVVGNSPLHF	TGTGCCAGCAGCCCAGTAGTGGGAAATTCACCCCTCCACTTT
NA	NA	TRBV7-9	TRBJ1-3	CASSFRDRGNTIYF	TGTGCCAGCAGCTTCCGGGACCGTGGAAACACCATATATTTT
NA	NA	TRBV5-4	TRBJ1-2	CASSANLGANGYTF	TGTGCCAGCAGTGCGAATCTAGGTGCCAACGGCTACACCTTC
NA	NA	TRBV7-4	TRBJ1-2	CATHGRYGYTF	TGTGCCACCCACGGTAGGTATGGCTACACCTTC
TRBD2	NA	TRBV6-5	TRBJ2-3	CASSYSASGGPNTQYF	TGTGCCAGCAGTTACTCAGCTAGCGGGGGGCCGAATACGCAGTATTTT
TRBD2	NA	TRBV30	TRBJ2-2	CAWRGLAGPTGELFF	TGTGCCTGGAGAGGACTAGCGGGTCCCACCGGGGAGCTGTTTTTT
NA	NA	TRBV12-3/TRBV12-4	TRBJ1-2	CASSPQEVTGYTF	TGTGCCAGCAGTCCACAGGAGGTGACTGGCTACACCTTC
NA	once	TRBV7-2	TRBJ1-4	CASSLGGRYGEKLFF	TGTGCCAGCAGCTTAGGCGGCCGGTACGGGGAAAAACTGTTTTTT
NA	NA	TRBV5-6	TRBJ2-1	CASSLDPGAGQFF	TGTGCCAGCAGCTTGGACCCAGGGGCTGGGCAGTTCTTC
NA	NA	TRBV6-5	TRBJ2-1	CASRKGQETNEQFF	TGTGCCAGCAGGAAGGGTCAAGAGACCAATGAGCAGTTCTTC
NA	NA	TRBV3-1/TRBV3-2	TRBJ2-1	CASSQDLRNEQFF	TGTGCCAGCAGCCAAGATCTTCGGAATGAGCAGTTCTTC
NA	NA	TRBV5-1	TRBJ2-1	CASSSSPPLYNEQFF	TGCGCCAGCAGCTCTTCGCCTCCTCTATACAATGAGCAGTTCTTC
NA	NA	TRBV5-1	TRBJ2-7	CASSLNYEQYF	TGCGCCAGCAGCTTGAACTACGAGCAGTACTTC
NA	NA	TRBV5-1	TRBJ2-2	CASSLVENTGELFF	TGCGCCAGCAGCTTGGTAGAAAACACCGGGGAGCTGTTTTTT
TRBD1	NA	TRBV19	TRBJ2-2	CASSMRQGRRTGELFF	TGTGCCAGTAGTATGAGACAGGGCCGGCGCACCGGGGAGCTGTTTTTT
NA	NA	TRBV10-3	TRBJ2-7	CAISGVEEEAYEQYF	TGTGCCATCAGCGGTGTAGAGGAAGAAGCCTACGAGCAGTACTTC
NA	once	TRBV30	TRBJ1-5	CAWNLGSNQPQHF	TGTGCCTGGAACTTGGGAAGCAATCAGCCCCAGCATTTT
NA	few	TRBV12-5	TRBJ1-5	CASGFNQPQHF	TGTGCTAGTGGTTTCAATCAGCCCCAGCATTTT
TRBD2	NA	TRBV5-1	TRBJ2-3	CASSLGLAGGDTQYF	TGCGCCAGCAGCTTGGGACTAGCGGGAGGTGATACGCAGTATTTT
TRBD2	NA	TRBV5-1	TRBJ2-7	CASSSRSGGGEQYF	TGCGCCAGCAGCTCCCGTAGCGGGGGCGGGGAGCAGTACTTC
NA	NA	TRBV30	TRBJ2-6	CAWSVTSGANVLTF	TGTGCCTGGAGTGTGACCTCTGGGGCCAACGTCCTGACTTTC
TRBD1	NA	TRBV27	TRBJ2-3	CASSLQGVADTQYF	TGTGCCAGCAGTTTACAGGGGGTGGCAGATACGCAGTATTTT
NA	NA	TRBV18	TRBJ1-1	CASSPGQNTEAFF	TGTGCCAGCTCACCTGGGCAGAACACTGAAGCTTTCTTT
TRBD2	NA	TRBV7-2	TRBJ2-1	CASSLGPGLAVEQFF	TGTGCCAGCAGCTTAGGCCCGGGACTAGCGGTTGAGCAGTTCTTC
TRBD1	NA	TRBV10-3	TRBJ2-3	CAISLTGVTDTQYF	TGTGCCATCAGTCTGACAGGGGTCACAGATACGCAGTATTTT
NA	few	TRBV2	TRBJ1-6	CASSDREGSPLHF	TGTGCCAGCAGTGACAGGGAAGGTTCACCCCTCCACTTT
NA	NA	TRBV9	TRBJ1-1	CASSAMNTEAFF	TGTGCCAGCAGCGCGATGAACACTGAAGCTTTCTTT
TRBD1	NA	TRBV7-6	TRBJ2-7	CASSRDRSYEQYF	TGTGCCAGCAGCCGGGACAGAAGCTACGAGCAGTACTTC
NA	NA	TRBV15	TRBJ2-5	CATSSDTPQETQYF	TGTGCCACCAGCTCCGACACCCCCCAAGAGACCCAGTACTTC
NA	NA	TRBV12-3/TRBV12-4	TRBJ1-2	CASSLTENYGYTF	TGTGCCAGCAGTCTCACAGAGAACTATGGCTACACCTTC
NA	NA	TRBV5-6	TRBJ2-5	CASSLGHAETQYF	TGTGCCAGCAGCTTGGGGCATGCGGAGACCCAGTACTTC
TRBD1	NA	TRBV19	TRBJ1-1	CASSQTGYTEAFF	TGTGCCAGTAGCCAGACAGGGTACACTGAAGCTTTCTTT
NA	NA	TRBV30	TRBJ2-7	CAWSVMGYEQYF	TGTGCCTGGAGTGTAATGGGCTACGAGCAGTACTTC
NA	NA	TRBV3-1/TRBV3-2	TRBJ2-1	CASSQDRLPEREQFF	TGTGCCAGCAGCCAAGATAGGCTACCCGAGCGCGAGCAGTTCTTC
TRBD1	once	TRBV19	TRBJ1-1	CASSIGQGATEAFF	TGTGCCAGTAGTATAGGTCAGGGGGCAACTGAAGCTTTCTTT
TRBD1	NA	TRBV30	TRBJ1-4	CAWRAGGTNEKLFF	TGTGCCTGGAGGGCAGGGGGGACTAATGAAAAACTGTTTTTT
TRBD1	NA	TRBV6-5	TRBJ1-2	CASSYQQGASYGYTF	TGTGCCAGCAGTTACCAACAGGGGGCTAGCTATGGCTACACCTTC
TRBD2	NA	TRBV4-1	TRBJ2-7	CASSLGALAGSYEQYF	TGCGCCAGCAGCCTCGGGGCTCTAGCGGGCTCCTACGAGCAGTACTTC
NA	NA	TRBV6-2/TRBV6-3	TRBJ2-1	CASSSQGSYNEQFF	TGTGCCAGCAGTAGTCAAGGTAGTTACAATGAGCAGTTCTTC
NA	NA	TRBV5-6	TRBJ2-7	CASSSLGREQYF	TGTGCCAGCAGCTCCCTAGGACGGGAGCAGTACTTC
TRBD2	NA	TRBV18	TRBJ2-7	CASSPGLTYEQYF	TGTGCCAGCTCACCGGGACTAACCTACGAGCAGTACTTC
NA	NA	TRBV5-4	TRBJ1-2	CASSPEQGYGYTF	TGTGCCAGCAGCCCGGAGCAGGGCTATGGCTACACCTTC
TRBD1	once	TRBV19	TRBJ1-2	CASSIEWDRGTENYGYTF	TGTGCCAGTAGTATAGAGTGGGACAGGGGAACAGAAAACTATGGCTACACCTTC
TRBD1	few	TRBV29-1	TRBJ2-7	CSVAPGTGSVGEQYF	TGCAGCGTTGCGCCCGGGACAGGGAGTGTCGGCGAGCAGTACTTC
NA	NA	TRBV2	TRBJ1-5	CASSRNQPQHF	TGTGCCAGCAGTCGTAATCAGCCCCAGCATTTT
NA	NA	TRBV20-1	TRBJ2-5	CSASLAGRETQYF	TGCAGTGCTAGTCTTGCAGGTCGGGAGACCCAGTACTTC
NA	NA	TRBV11-2	TRBJ1-1	CASSPAWTEAFF	TGTGCCAGCAGCCCCGCGTGGACTGAAGCTTTCTTT